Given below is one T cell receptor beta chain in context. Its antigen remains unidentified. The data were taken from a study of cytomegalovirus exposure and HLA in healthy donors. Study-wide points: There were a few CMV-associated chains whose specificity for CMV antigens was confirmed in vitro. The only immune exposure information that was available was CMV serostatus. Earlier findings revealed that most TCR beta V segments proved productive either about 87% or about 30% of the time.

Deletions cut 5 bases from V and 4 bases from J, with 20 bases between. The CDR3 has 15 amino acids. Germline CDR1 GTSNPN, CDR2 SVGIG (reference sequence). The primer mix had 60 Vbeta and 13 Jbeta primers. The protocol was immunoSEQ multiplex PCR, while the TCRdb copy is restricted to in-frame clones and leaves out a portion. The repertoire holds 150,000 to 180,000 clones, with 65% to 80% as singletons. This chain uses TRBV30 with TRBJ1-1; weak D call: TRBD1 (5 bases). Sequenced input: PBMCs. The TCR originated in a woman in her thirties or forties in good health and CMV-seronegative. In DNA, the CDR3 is TGTGCCTGGGACAACCCCCGGGGACTGCTCACTGAAGCTTTCTTT. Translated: CAWDNPRGLLTEAFF.